Each of the 14 T cell receptor beta chains below was sequenced from the same sample in a study of T cell responses to AZD1222 COVID-19 vaccine. Repertoires were generated with immunoSEQ multiplex PCR, while TCRdb's copy carries only in-frame clones and drops some. The sample includes 80,000 to 100,000 clones, 70% to 90% of them seen just once. The starting material was peripheral blood, obtained on day 0 of AZD1222 vaccination. Every receptor here comes from an adult in good health.

The rearrangement joins TRBV19 to TRBJ2-7; 9 bases fit TRBD1. This CDR3 has 14 residues. V gave up 3 bases and J gave up 1 base; unmatched junction bases: 1. Germline V gene lookup returns CDR1 LNHDA and CDR2 SQIVND (reference sequence). The CDR3 DNA follows: TGTGCCAGTAGTATGGGGACAGGGTCCTACGAGCAGTACTTC. Translating gives CASSMGTGSYEQYF.

In DNA form, the CDR3 reads TGCGCCAGCAGTCCCAGTGGCTCCTACGAGCAGTACTTC. It encodes CASSPSGSYEQYF. The chain recombines TRBV10-1 with TRBJ2-7; D unclear. With 5 bases removed from V and 0 bases from J, the gap between germline ends came to 8 bases. CDR3 length: 13 residues. Germline V gene sequence: CDR1 WNHNN, CDR2 SYGVQD (reference sequence).

The CDR3 loop is CASSARGLGTEAFF. The CDR3 bases are TGTGCCAGCAGCGCTAGGGGGCTTGGGACTGAAGCTTTCTTT. J is TRBJ1-1 and V is TRBV2; TRBD1 matches at 7 bases. Germline CDR1 is SNHLY and CDR2 is FYNNEI. The CDR3 is 14 amino acids. V shed 6 bases, J shed 5 bases, and the junction held 9 bases outside the gene matches.

The genes are TRBV5-1 and TRBJ2-2; possibly TRBD1 for D (6 bases). V lost 1 base, J lost 5 bases, and 12 bases lay in between. The length of the CDR3 is 15 residues. CDR1 is SGHRS and CDR2 is YFSETQ in the germline V gene. CDR3 nucleotide sequence: TGCGCCAGCAGCTTGTCCGGGACACTTACCGGGGAGCTGTTTTTT. Translation gives CASSLSGTLTGELFF. Combining the CDR3 with reference TRBV5-1 and TRBJ2-2 gives the whole variable domain KAGVTQTPRYLIKTRGQQVTLSCSPISGHRSVSWYQQTPGQGLQFLFEYFSETQRNKGNFPGRFSGRQFSNSRSEMNVSTLELGDSALYLCASSLSGTLTGELFFGEGSRLTVL.

This clone came up once. The chain is built from TRBV12-3 or TRBV12-4 and TRBJ1-1; D unresolved. Trimming cost V 3 bases and J 1 base, with 6 bases left between them. The length of the CDR3 is 13 residues. CDR3 sequence reads: CASSLGENTEAFF. The CDR3, as DNA: TGTGCCAGCAGTTTGGGAGAGAACACTGAAGCTTTCTTT.

The CDR3 nucleotides are TGCGCCAGCAGCGTAAGCGGGGGCCCCTACGAGCAGTACTTC. Protein: CASSVSGGPYEQYF. V usage is TRBV5-1 and J usage is TRBJ2-7; 8 nucleotides agree with TRBD2. From germline, CDR1 is SGHRS and CDR2 YFSETQ. The V gene end was trimmed by 4 bases and the J gene end by 2 bases; junction bases not matched to a gene: 5. This CDR3 contains 14 residues.

The chain is built from TRBV5-1 and TRBJ2-7, with 9 bases identical to TRBD1. The CDR3 totals 15 residues. V shed 2 bases, J shed 2 bases, and the junction held 5 bases outside the gene matches. In germline, CDR1 is SGHRS, CDR2 YFSETQ. The CDR3 spells CASSLGTGTPYEQYF. CDR3 coding DNA: TGCGCCAGCAGCTTAGGGACAGGGACCCCCTACGAGCAGTACTTC.

The chain has TRBV5-1 and TRBJ2-3, with D maybe TRBD2 (6 bases). CDR1 SGHRS and CDR2 YFSETQ come from the germline V gene. The CDR3 spans 14 residues. Trimming pared 8 bases from V and 2 bases from J, leaving 15 bases between. CDR3 protein: CASSPRGFTDTQYF. CDR3 DNA: TGCGCCAGTAGCCCCCGGGGGTTCACAGATACGCAGTATTTT.

The chain links TRBV18 to TRBJ1-1; the D gene is possibly TRBD1 (5 bases). The germline CDR1 and CDR2 sequences are KGHSH and LQKENI. Between the trimmed V and J ends, which lost 5 bases and 0 bases, there was a span of 10 bases. This CDR3 spans 14 amino acids. CDR3 DNA sequence: TGTGCCAGCTCAGCAGGGTCCATGAACACTGAAGCTTTCTTT. Protein: CASSAGSMNTEAFF. Complete variable domain (other parts from reference TRBV18 and TRBJ1-1): NAGVMQNPRHLVRRRGQEARLRCSPMKGHSHVYWYRQLPEEGLKFMVYLQKENIIDESGMPKERFSAEFPKEGPSILRIQQVVRGDSAAYFCASSAGSMNTEAFFGQGTRLTVV.

This chain joins TRBV2 and TRBJ1-1; perhaps TRBD1 as D (6 bases). Germline V CDR1 and CDR2: SNHLY, FYNNEI. The ends were cut back, 8 bases at V and 5 bases at J, with 15 bases in the middle. This CDR3 contains 13 residues. The CDR3 here is CASAQGGGTEAFF. The CDR3 region has the DNA TGTGCCAGCGCACAGGGTGGAGGGACTGAAGCTTTCTTT.

The chain joins TRBV5-1 to TRBJ2-7; TRBD1 aligns across 10 bases. The junction had 7 bases not matched to a gene; V was cut back by 0 bases and J by 4 bases. The CDR3 totals 16 residues. Per the germline V gene, CDR1 is SGHRS and CDR2 is YFSETQ. CDR3 sequence: CASSLGGGQGDYEQYF. The CDR3 DNA follows: TGCGCCAGCAGCTTGGGTGGAGGACAGGGGGATTACGAGCAGTACTTC.

This sequence joins TRBV28 and TRBJ1-4; D is ambiguous. The length of the CDR3 is 14 residues. V was cut by 6 bases and J by 0 bases, with 8 bases left in between. From germline, CDR1 is MDHEN and CDR2 SYDVKM. The CDR3 sequence is CASSPGSTNEKLFF. The CDR3 DNA sequence: TGTGCCAGCAGCCCTGGTTCAACTAATGAAAAACTGTTTTTT.

The chain combines TRBV3-1 (or the pseudogene TRBV3-2) with TRBJ1-6; D possibly corresponds to TRBD1 (6 bases). Looked up from germline, CDR1 is LGHDT and CDR2 is YNNKEL (reference sequence). The V and J ends lost 1 base and 6 bases respectively, with 10 bases between them. The CDR3 has 15 residues. CDR3 sequence reads: CASSQGVGGNSPLHF. In nucleotides, the CDR3 is TGTGCCAGCAGCCAAGGGGTAGGGGGTAATTCACCCCTCCACTTT.

The chain recombines TRBV19 with TRBJ1-2; D is perhaps TRBD1 (5 bases). This CDR3 has 14 residues. Germline V gives CDR1 LNHDA, CDR2 SQIVND (reference sequence). V shed 3 bases and J shed 3 bases, with 11 bases lying between them. CDR3 amino acids: CASSIAGVDYGYTF. CDR3 DNA sequence: TGTGCCAGTAGTATCGCGGGGGTCGACTATGGCTACACCTTC.